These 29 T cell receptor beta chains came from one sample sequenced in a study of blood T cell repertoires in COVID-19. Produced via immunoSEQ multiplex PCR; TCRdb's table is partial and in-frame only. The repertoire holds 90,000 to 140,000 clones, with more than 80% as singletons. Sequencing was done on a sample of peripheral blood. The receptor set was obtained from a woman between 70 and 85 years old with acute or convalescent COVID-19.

CDR3 in amino acids: CASSSVGSTEAFF. The CDR3 nucleotides are TGTGCCAGCAGCTCGGTCGGGAGCACTGAAGCTTTCTTT. This chain joins TRBV6-6 and TRBJ1-1; D is unclear. The CDR3 extends over 13 amino acids. With 6 bases removed from V and 4 bases from J, the gap between germline ends came to 12 bases. The V gene's germline CDR1 is MNHNY and CDR2 SVGAGI (reference sequence).

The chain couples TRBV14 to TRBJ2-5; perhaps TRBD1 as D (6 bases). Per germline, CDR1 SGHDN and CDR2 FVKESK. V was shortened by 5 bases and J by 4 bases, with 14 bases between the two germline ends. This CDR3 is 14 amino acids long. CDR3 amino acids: CASSVQGIGETQYF. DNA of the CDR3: TGTGCCAGCAGCGTACAGGGAATCGGAGAGACCCAGTACTTC.

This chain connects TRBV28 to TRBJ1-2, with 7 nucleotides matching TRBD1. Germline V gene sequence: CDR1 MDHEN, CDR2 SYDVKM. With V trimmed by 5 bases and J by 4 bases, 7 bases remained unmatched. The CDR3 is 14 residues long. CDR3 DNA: TGTGCCAGCAGTGTGAGACAGGGACGCTATGGCTACACCTTC. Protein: CASSVRQGRYGYTF.

In nucleotides, the CDR3 is TGTGCCAGCACACCTGGGGGCATGGGCAATCAGCCCCAGCATTTT. It translates to CASTPGGMGNQPQHF. The chain combines TRBV28 with TRBJ1-5, with D maybe TRBD1 (6 bases). With 7 bases removed from V and 2 bases from J, the gap between germline ends came to 15 bases. There are 15 residues in the CDR3. CDR1 MDHEN and CDR2 SYDVKM come from the germline V gene.

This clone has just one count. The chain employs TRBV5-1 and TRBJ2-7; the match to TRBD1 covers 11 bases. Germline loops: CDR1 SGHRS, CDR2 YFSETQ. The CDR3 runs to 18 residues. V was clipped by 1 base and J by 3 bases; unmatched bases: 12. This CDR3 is CASSLLTGTGGRSYEQYF. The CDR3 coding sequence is TGCGCCAGCAGCTTGCTGACCGGGACAGGGGGTCGGAGCTACGAGCAGTACTTC.

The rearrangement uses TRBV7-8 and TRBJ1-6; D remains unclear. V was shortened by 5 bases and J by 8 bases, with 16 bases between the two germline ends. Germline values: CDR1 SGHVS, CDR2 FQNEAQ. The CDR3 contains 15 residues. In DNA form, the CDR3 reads TGTGCCAGCAGCACAACTACTTACGGGGATTCACCCCTCCACTTT. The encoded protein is CASSTTTYGDSPLHF.

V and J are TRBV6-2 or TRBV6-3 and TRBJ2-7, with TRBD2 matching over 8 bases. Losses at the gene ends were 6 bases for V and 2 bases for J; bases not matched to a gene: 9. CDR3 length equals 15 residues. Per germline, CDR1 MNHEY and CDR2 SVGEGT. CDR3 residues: CASRPGLAVAYEQYF. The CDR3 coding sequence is TGTGCCAGCAGACCTGGACTAGCAGTCGCCTACGAGCAGTACTTC.

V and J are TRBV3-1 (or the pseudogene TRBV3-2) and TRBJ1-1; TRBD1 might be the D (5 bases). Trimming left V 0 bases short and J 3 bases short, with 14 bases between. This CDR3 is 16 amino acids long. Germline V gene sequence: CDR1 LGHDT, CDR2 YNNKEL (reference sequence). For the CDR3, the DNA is TGTGCCAGCAGCCAAGAGGAGTGGGGGGTTCACACTGAAGCTTTCTTT. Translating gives CASSQEEWGVHTEAFF.

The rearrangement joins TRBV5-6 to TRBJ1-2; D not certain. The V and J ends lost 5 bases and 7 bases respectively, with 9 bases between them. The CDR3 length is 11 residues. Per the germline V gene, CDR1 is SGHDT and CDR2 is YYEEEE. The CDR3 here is CASSREAGYTF. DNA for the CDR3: TGTGCCAGCAGTAGAGAGGCTGGCTACACCTTC.

The CDR3 loop reads CASSSRDRRLRSYNSPLHF. The CDR3 coding sequence is TGTGCCAGCAGCTCCCGGGATAGGCGCCTTAGGTCCTATAATTCACCCCTCCACTTT. V gene TRBV5-6 combines with J gene TRBJ1-6; D is uncertain. The CDR3 totals 19 residues. The germline V gene has CDR1 SGHDT and CDR2 YYEEEE. V gave up 3 bases and J gave up 1 base, with 20 bases separating them.

The CDR3 region is CASSSPETNEKLFF. CDR3 DNA sequence: TGTGCCAGTAGTAGTCCGGAGACTAATGAAAAACTGTTTTTT. The chain uses TRBV19 and TRBJ1-4; D remains ambiguous. Germline V gene sequence: CDR1 LNHDA, CDR2 SQIVND (reference sequence). V gave up 4 bases and J gave up 2 bases, with 8 bases separating them. CDR3 size: 14 residues.

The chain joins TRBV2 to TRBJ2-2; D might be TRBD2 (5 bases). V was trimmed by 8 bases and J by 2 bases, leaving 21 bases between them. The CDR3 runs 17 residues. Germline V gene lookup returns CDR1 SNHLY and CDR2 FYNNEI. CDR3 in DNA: TGTGCCAGCCAACGGGAAATTCCAATGCCAAACACCGGGGAGCTGTTTTTT. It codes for CASQREIPMPNTGELFF.

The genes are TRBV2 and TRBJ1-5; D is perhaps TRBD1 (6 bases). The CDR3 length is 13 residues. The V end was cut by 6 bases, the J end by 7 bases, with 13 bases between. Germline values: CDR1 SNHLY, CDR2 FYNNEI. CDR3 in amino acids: CASREQGSQPQHF. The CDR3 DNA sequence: TGTGCCAGCAGAGAACAGGGAAGCCAGCCCCAGCATTTT.

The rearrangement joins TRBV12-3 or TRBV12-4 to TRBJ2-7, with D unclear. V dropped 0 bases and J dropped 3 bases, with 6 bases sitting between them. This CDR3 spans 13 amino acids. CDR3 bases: TGTGCCAGCAGTTTAGCGCTAGACTACGAGCAGTACTTC. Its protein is CASSLALDYEQYF.

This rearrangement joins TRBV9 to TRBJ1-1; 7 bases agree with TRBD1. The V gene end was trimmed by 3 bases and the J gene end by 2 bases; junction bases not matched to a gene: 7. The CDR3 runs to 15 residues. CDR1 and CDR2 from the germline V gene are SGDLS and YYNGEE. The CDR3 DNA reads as TGTGCCAGCAGCGGTCAGGGGGACAGAAACACTGAAGCTTTCTTT. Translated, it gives CASSGQGDRNTEAFF.

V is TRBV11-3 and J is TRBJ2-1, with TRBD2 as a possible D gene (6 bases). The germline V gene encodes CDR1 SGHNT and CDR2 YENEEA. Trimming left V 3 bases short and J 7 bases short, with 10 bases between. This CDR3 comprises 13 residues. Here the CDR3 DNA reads TGTGCCAGCAGCTTGTGGGGAGGAAATGAGCAGTTCTTC. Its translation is CASSLWGGNEQFF.

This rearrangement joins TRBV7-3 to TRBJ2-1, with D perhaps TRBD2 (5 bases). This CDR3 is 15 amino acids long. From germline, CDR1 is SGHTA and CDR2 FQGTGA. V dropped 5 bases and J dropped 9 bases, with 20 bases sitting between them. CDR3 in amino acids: CASSPRGSPPGEQFF. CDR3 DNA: TGTGCCAGCAGCCCTAGAGGGAGCCCCCCAGGTGAGCAGTTCTTC.

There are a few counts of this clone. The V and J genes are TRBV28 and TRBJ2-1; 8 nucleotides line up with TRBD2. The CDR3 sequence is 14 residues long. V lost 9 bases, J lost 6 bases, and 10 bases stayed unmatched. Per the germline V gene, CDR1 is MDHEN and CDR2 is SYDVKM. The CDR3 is CASENPGTSNEQFF. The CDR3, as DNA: TGTGCCAGTGAAAATCCCGGGACTAGCAATGAGCAGTTCTTC.

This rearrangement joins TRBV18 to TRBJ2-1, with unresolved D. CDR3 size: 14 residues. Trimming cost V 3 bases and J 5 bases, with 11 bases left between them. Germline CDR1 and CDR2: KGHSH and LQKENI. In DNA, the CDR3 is TGTGCCAGCTCACCTTTGGAGAAAAACAATGAGCAGTTCTTC. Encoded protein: CASSPLEKNNEQFF.

In DNA form, the CDR3 reads TGTGCCAGCAGCCAAGCCCGGGACAGTCATAACTATGGCTACACCTTC. Its translation: CASSQARDSHNYGYTF. The chain couples TRBV3-1 (or the pseudogene TRBV3-2) to TRBJ1-2, with 7 positions matching TRBD1. This CDR3 is 16 amino acids long. V was clipped by 1 base and J by 1 base; unmatched bases: 6. Per the germline V gene, CDR1 is LGHDT and CDR2 is YNNKEL (reference sequence).

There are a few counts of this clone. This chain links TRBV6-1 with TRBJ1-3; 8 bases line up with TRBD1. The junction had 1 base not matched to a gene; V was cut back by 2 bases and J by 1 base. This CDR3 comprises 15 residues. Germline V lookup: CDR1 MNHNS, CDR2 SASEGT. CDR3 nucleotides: TGTGCCAGCAGTGAAACAGGGGGATCTGGAAACACCATATATTTT. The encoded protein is CASSETGGSGNTIYF.

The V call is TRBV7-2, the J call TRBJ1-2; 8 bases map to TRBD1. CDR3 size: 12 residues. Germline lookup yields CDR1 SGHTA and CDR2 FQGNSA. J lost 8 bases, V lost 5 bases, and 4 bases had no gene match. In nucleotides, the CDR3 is TGTGCCAGCAGCCCTGGACAGGGAGGCTACACCTTC. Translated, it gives CASSPGQGGYTF.

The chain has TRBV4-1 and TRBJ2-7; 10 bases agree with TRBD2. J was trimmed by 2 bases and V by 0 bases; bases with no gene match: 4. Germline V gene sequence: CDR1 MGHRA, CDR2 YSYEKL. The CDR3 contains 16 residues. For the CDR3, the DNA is TGCGCCAGCAGCCAAGAAGGTAGCGGGAGGCCCTACGAGCAGTACTTC. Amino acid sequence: CASSQEGSGRPYEQYF.

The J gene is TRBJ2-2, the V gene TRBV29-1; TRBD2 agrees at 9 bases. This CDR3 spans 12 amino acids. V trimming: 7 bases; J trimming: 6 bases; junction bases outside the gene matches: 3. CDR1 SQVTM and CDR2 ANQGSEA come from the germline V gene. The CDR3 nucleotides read TGCAGCGCCCTAGCGGGACCCGGGGAGCTGTTTTTT. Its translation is CSALAGPGELFF.

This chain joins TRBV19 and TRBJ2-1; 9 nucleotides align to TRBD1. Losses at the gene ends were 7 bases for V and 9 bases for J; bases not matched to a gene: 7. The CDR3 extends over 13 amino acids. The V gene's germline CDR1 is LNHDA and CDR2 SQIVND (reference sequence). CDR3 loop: CASNGQGLGEQFF. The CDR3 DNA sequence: TGTGCCAGTAATGGACAGGGGTTAGGTGAGCAGTTCTTC.

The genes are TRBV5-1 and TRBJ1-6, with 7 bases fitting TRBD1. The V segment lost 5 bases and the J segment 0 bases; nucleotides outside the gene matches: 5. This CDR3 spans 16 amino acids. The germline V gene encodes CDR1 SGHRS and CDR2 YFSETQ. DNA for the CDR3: TGCGCCAGCAGGACAGGGATCAGCTCCTATAATTCACCCCTCCACTTT. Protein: CASRTGISSYNSPLHF.

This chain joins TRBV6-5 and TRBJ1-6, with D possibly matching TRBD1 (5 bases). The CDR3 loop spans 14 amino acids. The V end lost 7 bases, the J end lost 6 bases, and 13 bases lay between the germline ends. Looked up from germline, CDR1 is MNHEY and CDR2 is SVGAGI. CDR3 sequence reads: CASNPGLPNSPLHF. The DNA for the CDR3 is TGTGCCAGCAATCCGGGACTCCCTAATTCACCCCTCCACTTT.

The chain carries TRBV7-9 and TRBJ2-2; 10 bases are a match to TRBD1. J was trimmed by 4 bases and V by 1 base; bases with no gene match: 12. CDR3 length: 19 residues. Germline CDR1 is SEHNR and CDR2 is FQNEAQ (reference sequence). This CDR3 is CASSLGRGLGQGITGELFF. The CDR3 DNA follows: TGTGCCAGCAGCTTAGGGCGAGGACTGGGACAGGGGATCACCGGGGAGCTGTTTTTT.

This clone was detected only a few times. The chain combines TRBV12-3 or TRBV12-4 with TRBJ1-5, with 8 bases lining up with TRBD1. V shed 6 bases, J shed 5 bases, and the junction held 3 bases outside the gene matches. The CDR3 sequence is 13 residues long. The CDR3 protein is CASSRTGYQPQHF. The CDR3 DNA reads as TGTGCCAGCAGCCGGACAGGGTATCAGCCCCAGCATTTT.